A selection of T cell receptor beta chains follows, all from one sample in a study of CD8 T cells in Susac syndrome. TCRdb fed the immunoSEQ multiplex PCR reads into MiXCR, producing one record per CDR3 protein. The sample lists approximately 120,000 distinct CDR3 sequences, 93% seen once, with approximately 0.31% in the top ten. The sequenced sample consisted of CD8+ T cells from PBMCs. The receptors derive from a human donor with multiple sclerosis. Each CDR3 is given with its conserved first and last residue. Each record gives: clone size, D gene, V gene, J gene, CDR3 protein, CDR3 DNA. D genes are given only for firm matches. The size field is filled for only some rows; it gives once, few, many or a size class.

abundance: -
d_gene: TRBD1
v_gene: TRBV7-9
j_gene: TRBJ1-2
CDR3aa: CASPSDRGQTLNYGYTF
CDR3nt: TGTGCCAGTCCCTCGGACAGGGGGCAGACCCTTAACTATGGCTACACCTTC

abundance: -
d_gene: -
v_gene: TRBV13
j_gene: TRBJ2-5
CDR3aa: CASSMGAETQYF
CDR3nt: TGTGCCAGCAGCATGGGCGCGGAGACCCAGTACTTC

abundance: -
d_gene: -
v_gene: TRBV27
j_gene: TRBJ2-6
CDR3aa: CASSLGKSGANVLTF
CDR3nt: TGTGCCAGCAGTTTGGGCAAGTCCGGGGCCAACGTCCTGACTTTC

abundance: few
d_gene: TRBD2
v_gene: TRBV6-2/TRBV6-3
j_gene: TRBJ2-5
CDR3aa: CASSLGGRGETQYF
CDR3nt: TGTGCCAGCAGTCTCGGCGGGAGGGGAGAGACCCAGTACTTC

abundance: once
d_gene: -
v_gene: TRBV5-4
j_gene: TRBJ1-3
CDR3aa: CASSSGQIGSGNTIYF
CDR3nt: TGTGCCAGCAGTTCCGGACAGATTGGATCGGGAAACACCATATATTTT

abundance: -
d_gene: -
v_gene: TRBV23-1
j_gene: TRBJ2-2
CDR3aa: CASSGGTLGGELFF
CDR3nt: TGCGCCAGCAGTGGAGGGACTTTGGGCGGGGAGCTGTTTTTT

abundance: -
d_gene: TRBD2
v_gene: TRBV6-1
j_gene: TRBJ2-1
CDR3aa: CASSRKRELWYNEQFF
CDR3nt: TGTGCCAGCAGCAGAAAGCGGGAGTTGTGGTACAATGAGCAGTTCTTC

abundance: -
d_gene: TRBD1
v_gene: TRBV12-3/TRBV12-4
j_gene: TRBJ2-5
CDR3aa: CASSRSTPVGTGEETQYF
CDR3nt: TGTGCCAGCAGTCGATCCACCCCGGTCGGGACAGGGGAGGAGACCCAGTACTTC

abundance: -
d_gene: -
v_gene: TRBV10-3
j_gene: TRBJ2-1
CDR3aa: CAISDEGGNEQFF
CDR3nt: TGTGCCATCAGTGATGAGGGAGGCAATGAGCAGTTCTTC

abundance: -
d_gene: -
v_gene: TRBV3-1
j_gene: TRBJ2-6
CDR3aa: CASSQGLWLASAGANVLTF
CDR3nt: TGTGCCAGCAGCCAAGGGCTGTGGCTTGCCAGTGCTGGGGCCAACGTCCTGACTTTC

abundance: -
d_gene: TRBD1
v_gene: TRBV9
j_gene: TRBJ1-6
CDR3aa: CASSVGQGNSPLHF
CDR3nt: TGTGCCAGCAGCGTAGGACAGGGTAATTCACCCCTCCACTTT

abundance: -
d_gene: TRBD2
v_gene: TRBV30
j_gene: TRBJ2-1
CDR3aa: CAWSVGTTYNEQFF
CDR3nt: TGTGCCTGGAGTGTCGGGACTACCTACAATGAGCAGTTCTTC

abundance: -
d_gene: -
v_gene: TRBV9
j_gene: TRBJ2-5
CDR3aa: CASSVGGTEATQYF
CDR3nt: TGTGCCAGCAGCGTAGGGGGAACCGAGGCGACCCAGTACTTC

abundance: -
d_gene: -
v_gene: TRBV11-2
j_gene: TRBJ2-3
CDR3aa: CASSGRRATDTQYF
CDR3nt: TGTGCCAGCAGCGGTAGAAGAGCCACAGATACGCAGTATTTT

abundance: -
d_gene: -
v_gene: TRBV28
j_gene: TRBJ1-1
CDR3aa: CASSYGMNTEAFF
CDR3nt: TGTGCCAGCAGTTACGGTATGAACACTGAAGCTTTCTTT

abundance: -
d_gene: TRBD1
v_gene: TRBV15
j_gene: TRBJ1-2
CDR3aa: CATSRDRGVGYGYTF
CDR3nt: TGTGCCACCAGCAGGGACAGGGGTGTGGGGTATGGCTACACCTTC

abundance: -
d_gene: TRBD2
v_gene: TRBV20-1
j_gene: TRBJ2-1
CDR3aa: CSGRTGTSNYNEQFF
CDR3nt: TGCAGTGGTCGAACCGGGACTAGCAACTACAATGAGCAGTTCTTC

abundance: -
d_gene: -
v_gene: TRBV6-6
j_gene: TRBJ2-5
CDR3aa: CASSYNRETQYF
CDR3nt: TGTGCCAGCAGTTACAACAGGGAGACCCAGTACTTC

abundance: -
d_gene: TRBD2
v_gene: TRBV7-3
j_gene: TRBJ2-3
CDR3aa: CASSLSGRATDTQYF
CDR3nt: TGTGCCAGCAGCTTATCCGGGAGGGCGACAGATACGCAGTATTTT

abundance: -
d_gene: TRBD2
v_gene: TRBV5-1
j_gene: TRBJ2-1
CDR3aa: CASAGGGNEQFF
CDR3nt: TGCGCCAGCGCGGGGGGAGGCAATGAGCAGTTCTTC

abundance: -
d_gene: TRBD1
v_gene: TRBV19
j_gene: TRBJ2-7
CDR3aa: CASSIVRDSSYEQYF
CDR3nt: TGTGCCAGTAGTATAGTCCGGGACAGCTCCTACGAGCAGTACTTC

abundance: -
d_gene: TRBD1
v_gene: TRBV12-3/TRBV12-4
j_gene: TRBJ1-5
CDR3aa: CASSLAPGQGSNQPQHF
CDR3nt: TGTGCCAGCAGTTTAGCGCCTGGACAGGGAAGCAATCAGCCCCAGCATTTT

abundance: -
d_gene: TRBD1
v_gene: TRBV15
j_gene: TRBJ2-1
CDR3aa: CATSSHRGNEQFF
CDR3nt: TGTGCCACCAGCAGTCACAGGGGGAATGAGCAGTTCTTC

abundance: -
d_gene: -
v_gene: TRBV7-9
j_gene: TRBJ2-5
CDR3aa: CASSLAGQPRTQYF
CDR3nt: TGTGCCAGCAGCTTAGCGGGACAACCTCGGACCCAGTACTTC

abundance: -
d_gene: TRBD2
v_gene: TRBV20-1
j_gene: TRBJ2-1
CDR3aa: CSARGTSGGENEQFF
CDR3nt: TGCAGTGCTAGAGGGACTAGCGGGGGGGAAAATGAGCAGTTCTTC

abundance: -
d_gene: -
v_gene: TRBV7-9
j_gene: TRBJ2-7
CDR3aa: CASSPLFGYEQYF
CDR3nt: TGTGCCAGCAGCCCCCTTTTTGGCTACGAGCAGTACTTC

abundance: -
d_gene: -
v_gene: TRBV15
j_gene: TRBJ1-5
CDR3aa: CATSLGANQPQHF
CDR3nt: TGTGCCACCTCCCTGGGGGCCAATCAGCCCCAGCATTTT

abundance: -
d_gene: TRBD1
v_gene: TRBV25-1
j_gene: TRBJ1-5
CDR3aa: CASSGQGASGQPQHF
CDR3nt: TGTGCCAGCAGTGGACAGGGCGCTTCAGGTCAGCCCCAGCATTTT

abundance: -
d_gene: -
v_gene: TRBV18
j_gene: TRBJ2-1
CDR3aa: CASSPPGSNEQFF
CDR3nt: TGTGCCAGCTCACCACCGGGGAGCAATGAGCAGTTCTTC

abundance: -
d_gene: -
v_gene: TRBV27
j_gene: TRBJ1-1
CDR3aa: CASSLGRGPNTEAFF
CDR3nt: TGTGCCAGCAGTTTAGGGCGGGGCCCGAACACTGAAGCTTTCTTT

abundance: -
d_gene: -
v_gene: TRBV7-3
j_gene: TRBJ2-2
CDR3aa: CASTISLTGELFF
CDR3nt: TGTGCCAGCACCATTTCCCTGACTGGGGAGCTGTTTTTT

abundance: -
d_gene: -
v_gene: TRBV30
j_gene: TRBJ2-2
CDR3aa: CAWRGAGNTGELFF
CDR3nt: TGTGCCTGGAGGGGGGCCGGGAACACCGGGGAGCTGTTTTTT

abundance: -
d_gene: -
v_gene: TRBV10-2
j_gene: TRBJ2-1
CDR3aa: CASKQGLGSYNEQFF
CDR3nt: TGCGCCAGCAAACAGGGATTAGGCTCCTACAATGAGCAGTTCTTC

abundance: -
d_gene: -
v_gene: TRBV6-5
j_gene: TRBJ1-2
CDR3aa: CASSYSMGGSGGYTF
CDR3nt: TGTGCCAGCAGTTACTCCATGGGGGGCTCCGGTGGCTACACCTTC

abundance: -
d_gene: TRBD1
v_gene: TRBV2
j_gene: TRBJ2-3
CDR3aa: CASNGQASTDTQYF
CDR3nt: TGTGCCAGCAACGGACAGGCTAGCACAGATACGCAGTATTTT

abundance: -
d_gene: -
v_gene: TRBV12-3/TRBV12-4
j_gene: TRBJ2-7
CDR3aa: CASSISQSALYEQYF
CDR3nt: TGTGCCAGCAGTATAAGCCAATCAGCCCTCTACGAGCAGTACTTC

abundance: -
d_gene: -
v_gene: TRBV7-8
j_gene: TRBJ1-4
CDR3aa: CASSPGRENVLFF
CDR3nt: TGTGCCAGCAGCCCCGGGCGGGAAAATGTACTGTTTTTT

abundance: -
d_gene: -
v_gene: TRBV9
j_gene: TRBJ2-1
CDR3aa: CASSVGGGRDDEQFF
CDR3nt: TGTGCCAGCAGCGTAGGAGGGGGGCGGGATGACGAGCAGTTCTTC

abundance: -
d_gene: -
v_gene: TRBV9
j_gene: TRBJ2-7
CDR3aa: CASSGEVGHEQYF
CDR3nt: TGTGCCAGCAGCGGTGAAGTGGGGCACGAGCAGTACTTC

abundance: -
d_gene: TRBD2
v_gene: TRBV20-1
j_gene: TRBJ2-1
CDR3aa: CSARKSGWASGLYNEQFF
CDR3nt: TGCAGTGCTAGGAAAAGCGGGTGGGCTAGCGGCCTATACAATGAGCAGTTCTTC

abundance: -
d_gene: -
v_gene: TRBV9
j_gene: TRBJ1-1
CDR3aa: CASSVGGRSGTEAFF
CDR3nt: TGTGCCAGCAGCGTAGGGGGCAGATCAGGCACTGAAGCTTTCTTT

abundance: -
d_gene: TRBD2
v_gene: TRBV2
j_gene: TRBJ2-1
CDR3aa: CASSEWSGSGNEQFF
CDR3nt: TGTGCCAGCAGTGAATGGAGCGGGAGCGGGAATGAGCAGTTCTTC

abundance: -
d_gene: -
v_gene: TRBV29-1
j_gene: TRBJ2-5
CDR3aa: CSVARETQYF
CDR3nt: TGCAGCGTTGCCAGAGAGACCCAGTACTTC

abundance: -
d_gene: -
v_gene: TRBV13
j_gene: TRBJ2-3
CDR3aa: CASSLGLGLTDTQYF
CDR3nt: TGTGCCAGCAGCTTAGGTCTGGGCCTTACAGATACGCAGTATTTT

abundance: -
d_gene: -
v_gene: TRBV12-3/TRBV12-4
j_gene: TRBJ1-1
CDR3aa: CAAQLAGNTEAFF
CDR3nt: TGTGCCGCCCAACTGGCAGGGAACACTGAAGCTTTCTTT

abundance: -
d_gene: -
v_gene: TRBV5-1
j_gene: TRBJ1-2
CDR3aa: CASSWDGRGYTF
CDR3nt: TGCGCCAGCAGCTGGGACGGCCGGGGCTACACCTTC

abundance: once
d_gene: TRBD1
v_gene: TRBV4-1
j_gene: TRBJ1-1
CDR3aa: CASSQDRGRFTEAFF
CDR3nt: TGCGCCAGCAGCCAAGACAGGGGGCGCTTCACTGAAGCTTTCTTT

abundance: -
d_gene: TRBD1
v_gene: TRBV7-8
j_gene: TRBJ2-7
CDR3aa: CASSSTKQGRSSYEQYF
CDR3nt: TGTGCCAGCAGCTCAACAAAACAGGGGCGGAGCTCCTACGAGCAGTACTTC

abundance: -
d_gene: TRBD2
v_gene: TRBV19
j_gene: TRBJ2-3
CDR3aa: CASSLRTSGSTDTQYF
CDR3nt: TGTGCCAGTAGTCTCCGGACTAGCGGGAGCACAGATACGCAGTATTTT

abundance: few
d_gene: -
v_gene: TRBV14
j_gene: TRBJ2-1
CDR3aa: CASSLGGSYNEQFF
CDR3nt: TGTGCCAGCAGTTTGGGGGGCTCCTACAATGAGCAGTTCTTC

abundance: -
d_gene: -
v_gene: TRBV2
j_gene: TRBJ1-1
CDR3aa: CASWGFGLEAFF
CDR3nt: TGTGCCAGCTGGGGTTTCGGACTTGAAGCTTTCTTT

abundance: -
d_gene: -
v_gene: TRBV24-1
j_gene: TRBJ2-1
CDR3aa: CATSDLGPGIEQFF
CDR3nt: TGTGCCACCAGTGATTTGGGACCGGGGATTGAGCAGTTCTTC

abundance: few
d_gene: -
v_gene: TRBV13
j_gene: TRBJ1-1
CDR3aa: CASSPGGGEAFF
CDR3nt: TGTGCCAGCAGCCCCGGGGGCGGTGAAGCTTTCTTT

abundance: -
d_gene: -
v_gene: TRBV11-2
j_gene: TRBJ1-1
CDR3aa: CASSSGGGGAWTEAFF
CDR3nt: TGTGCCAGCAGCTCCGGGGGTGGGGGCGCTTGGACTGAAGCTTTCTTT

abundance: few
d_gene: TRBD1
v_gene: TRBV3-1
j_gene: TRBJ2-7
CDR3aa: CASSPGTASYEQYF
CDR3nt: TGTGCCAGCAGCCCCGGGACAGCCTCCTACGAGCAGTACTTC